This T cell receptor beta chain was sequenced for a study of T cell responses to AZD1222 COVID-19 vaccine. Study results and limitations: Just six AZD1222 recipients were seropositive at baseline. Per reports, nearly half of all spike-specific TCRs target regions that are unmutated in variants. It should be noted that donors were predominantly white British and more often female, and clonal diversity was possibly underestimated.

Germline CDR1 reads MNHNS; CDR2 reads SASEGT. The junction had 9 bases not matched to a gene; V was cut back by 4 bases and J by 7 bases. The CDR3 extends over 16 amino acids. Comments on this clone: Its antigen is still unknown.

The method was immunoSEQ multiplex PCR; TCRdb's version includes in-frame clones alone and lacks a portion of them. The table records roughly 160,000 clones, roughly 85% of them present only once. The TCR comes from an adult who received the AZD1222 COVID-19 vaccine. Sequences were derived from peripheral blood, sampled 28 days after the second AZD1222 dose. J is TRBJ2-2 and V is TRBV6-1; 10 bases fit TRBD1. The CDR3: CASSVKPGQGHGELFF. The CDR3 DNA is TGTGCCAGCAGTGTTAAACCGGGACAGGGGCACGGGGAGCTGTTTTTT.